This T cell receptor (beta chain) derives from a study of blood T cells in healthy people across ages. Every donor contributed roughly 10 milliliters of peripheral blood by blood draw. Primed by a sample-barcoded 5' primer and a J-beta primer mix, a second PCR proceeded for about 7 to 11 cycles. Each sample yielded at least 3 million CDR3-containing paired-end reads. TCRdb reprocessed the 5' RACE reads with MiXCR, giving one entry per CDR3 protein. This table has about 1.5 million distinct CDR3 sequences, approximately 43% appearing once. Comments on this clonotype: No antigen is known for it.

The CDR3 sequence is 14 residues long. Per germline, CDR1 SGHKS and CDR2 YYEKEE (reference sequence). The V end lost 2 bases, the J end lost 3 bases, and 11 bases lay between the germline ends. Regarding the study as a whole: Naive T cell percentage showed a strong correlation with the diversity of TCR beta. Per million T cells, the diversity of TCR beta decreased roughly linearly as age advanced.

Sequenced: blood. The chain combines TRBV5-5 with TRBJ1-2, with D unresolved. The clonotype comes from a woman between 18 and 30 years old in good health. CDR3 nucleotides: TGTGCCAGCAGCTTTGTTCAGAGAGACTATGGCTACACCTTC. Residues: CASSFVQRDYGYTF.